This TCR beta chain was identified during a study of shared clonotypes between healthy human individuals. About the study: Every donor yielded three CD4 naive, three CD4 memory, two CD8 naive and one CD8 memory plate. Study-level findings and limits: Some clonotypes were shared by all four sorted-subset donors, while others were not shared. The non-shared ones had lower generation probabilities than the shared ones.

Sequencing used immunoSEQ multiplex PCR; TCRdb keeps in-frame clones, though not all of them. This table has some 2.1 million clones, 95% appearing once. The sample holds one count of this clone. Its antigen remains unknown. Germline V gene sequence: CDR1 SQVTM, CDR2 ANQGSEA. Trimming cost V 4 bases and J 0 bases, with 7 bases left between them. CDR3 length: 13 amino acids. A CD45RA-negative memory subset and a CD45RA+ naive subset were separated from the CD4+ cells. The V gene is TRBV29-1, the J gene TRBJ1-5; no reliable D call. The sample taken for sequencing was naive CD4+ T cells sorted from blood. Described subset: CD45RA+ positively selected. The sequence was collected from a man between 18 and 35 years old in good health. This CDR3 is CSVAADSNQPQHF. CDR3 DNA sequence: TGCAGCGTTGCGGCGGATAGCAATCAGCCCCAGCATTTT.